Described below is a single TCR beta chain sequence and its context. Its antigen target is currently unknown. Base qualities are not at hand, and no much larger clone is one base apart. Measured from the cysteine to the phenylalanine, the CDR3 is 11 residues long. The CDR3 DNA has 33 bases and is translated from base 1. The germline V gene (reference sequence) sets CDR1 to DFQATT and CDR2 to SNEGSKA. Naive CD8 T cell libraries were made from 20,000 to 1,000,000 sorted cells using 10%, 30% or 50% of purified RNA. On a BD FACSAria II, naive CD8 T cells were FACS-sorted as CD8+CD4-CCR7+CD45RA+ and collected into RLT Plus buffer. To test detection sensitivity, Jurkat RNA equal to fewer than 13 TCR copies was added to samples of roughly 18,000-1,100,000 naive CD8 T cells. Enrichment of CD8 T cells was done with RosetteSep CD8+ T Cell Enrichment Cocktail plus Ficoll-Paque, and ACK red cell lysis came afterward.

These data belong to a study of molecular identifiers for immune sequencing clone quantification (dated by TCRdb to 2017 to 2018). Study-wide context: For a replicate experiment, RNA from 20,000 or 100,000 naive CD8 T cells was divided into five aliquots, of which four were sequenced. The study was a methods study using CD8 T cells to benchmark molecular-identifier clustering-based TCR repertoire sequencing (MIDCIRS) and TCR RNA copy counting.

What the work shows at the level of the full study, not this receptor alone: The naive libraries included spiked-in Jurkat TCR RNA (around 10 copies' worth), and this RNA is not part of the donor repertoire. In CMV-specific effector cells, over 97% of molecules were held by clones above 20 RNA copies, whereas under 1% of molecules were held by such clones in naive cells. Spiked-in Jurkat TCR RNA equivalent to a single cell was reported to be detectable even among approximately 900,000 naive CD8 T cells. Highly expanded clone sizes could be underestimated if identical TCR molecules share a barcode. When barcode sub-clustering was not used, chimeric consensus sequences inflated TCR diversity, with chimeras reaching as high as 47%. Modeling gave 3 to 3.5 recovered TCR RNA copies per cell versus around 9.9 by digital PCR, implying approximately 30% capture efficiency.

Library construction relied on PCR. This sample was sequenced with a NextSeq 500. Bulk TCR libraries were generated as previously described, with the TCR primers listed in Table S5 used. Total RNA was purified with the Qiagen AllPrep DNA/RNA kit. Before analysis, reads from multiple sequencing runs of one library were combined. The study's own analysis went as follows. Only reads with exact TCR constant sequence were kept, trimmed to 150 nt, and grouped by their 12-nt molecular barcodes. Within each barcode group, reads were sub-clustered at a 15% Levenshtein threshold, and quality-weighted consensus sequences were built per RNA molecule. Non-functional sequences were discarded, and so were lower-count sequences lying one edit away from another sequence. Based on fitting two negative binomial distributions, any barcode sub-cluster with under 20% of the maximum read count was discarded. Using fastp at Q25 and MiXCR, TCRdb reprocessed the public reads and kept productive beta chains. Records with the same CDR3 protein are collapsed into one entry carrying the most frequent genes and DNA. The V and J calls come from TCRdb's annotation, not from the publication. The sample yields about 100,000 distinct CDR3 sequences; roughly 34% were counted once. 4% to 5% of the sample belongs to the ten largest clones.

The material sequenced was naive CD8+ T cells from blood, with Jurkat cell RNA spiked in. Sample cell subset or site, as interpreted from the label and publication: FACS-sorted CD8+CD4-CCR7+CD45RA+ naive T cells. This chain joins TRBV20-1 to TRBJ2-7, with the D segment identity uncertain. The clonotype comes from a human donor in good health. Some libraries in this study had Jurkat cell RNA spiked in. CDR3 reads: CSLRIMYEQYF. The bases read TGCAGCCTCAGGATAATGTACGAGCAGTACTTC.